This T cell receptor beta chain appears in the sequencing data of a study of technical replicates of blood from a handful of donors. V lost 4 bases, J lost 0 bases, and 3 bases stayed unmatched. From germline, CDR1 is MGHRA and CDR2 YSYEKL. The CDR3 is made up of 16 amino acids. The data were produced by immunoSEQ multiplex PCR, yet TCRdb's version contains in-frame clones alone and is incomplete. Here the sample spans 10,000 to 13,000 clones, 94% being singletons. This clonotype was obtained from a human donor in good health. V gene TRBV4-1 combines with J gene TRBJ2-3; 11 bases are shared with TRBD2. Source material: PBMCs. The CDR3 region has the DNA TGCGCCAGCAGCCTCGGGACTAGCGGAAGCACAGATACGCAGTATTTT. This gives the protein CASSLGTSGSTDTQYF.